This T cell receptor beta chain was sequenced for a study of blood T cells in healthy people across ages. Study-wide results and caveats: Per-million-T-cell TCR beta diversity fell roughly linearly with age.

This clonotype was seen a few times. Its antigen is not identified. The CDR3 extends over 15 amino acids. CDR1 is MNHEY, CDR2 SVGEGT, per germline. Trimming shortened V by 2 bases and J by 3 bases, and 14 bases separated the two germline ends. Together with a sample-barcoded 5' primer, a J-beta primer mix was included in a second PCR lasting roughly 6 to 12 cycles. The template-switch adaptor was a 5' adaptor with 12 random nucleotides. It tagged each cDNA molecule. TCRdb reprocessed the 5' RACE reads via MiXCR and lists one record per CDR3 protein. Of fewer than 800,000 distinct CDR3 sequences listed, just under 25% are singletons. At least 5.5 micrograms of total RNA were extracted per sample. This sample also appeared in a second study, on T cells of mothers and their children. From that report: The study obtained over 8 million TCR beta CDR3 reads per mother and 2.5 million to 3 million per child.

J is TRBJ2-7 and V is TRBV6-2 or TRBV6-3; tentative D call: TRBD1 (6 bases). The TCR originated in a boy between 10 and 17 years old in good health. Specimen: blood. The CDR3 sequence: CASSYVTGIYYEQYF. Here the CDR3 DNA reads TGTGCCAGCAGTTACGTGACAGGCATTTACTACGAGCAGTACTTC.